This T cell receptor beta chain was retrieved from a study of cytomegalovirus exposure and HLA in healthy donors. The PCR ran on 60 Vbeta and 13 Jbeta primers. Here immunoSEQ multiplex PCR was the method, and the copy in TCRdb shows in-frame clones only, minus some. Of 150,000 to 200,000 clones detected, about 77% appear once; the ten largest clones hold roughly 7.3%. V was pared by 2 bases and J by 8 bases, with 10 bases of the junction left unmatched. The CDR3 extends over 17 amino acids. The germline V gene encodes CDR1 SGHTA and CDR2 FQGNSA. Sample: PBMCs. The chain carries TRBV7-2 and TRBJ2-1; 12 bases align to TRBD2. This clonotype was obtained from a male donor in good health and CMV-seropositive. This chain's CDR3 is CASSLRLAGALIDEQFF. The CDR3 region has the DNA TGTGCCAGCAGCTTAAGACTAGCGGGGGCTCTAATCGATGAGCAGTTCTTC.